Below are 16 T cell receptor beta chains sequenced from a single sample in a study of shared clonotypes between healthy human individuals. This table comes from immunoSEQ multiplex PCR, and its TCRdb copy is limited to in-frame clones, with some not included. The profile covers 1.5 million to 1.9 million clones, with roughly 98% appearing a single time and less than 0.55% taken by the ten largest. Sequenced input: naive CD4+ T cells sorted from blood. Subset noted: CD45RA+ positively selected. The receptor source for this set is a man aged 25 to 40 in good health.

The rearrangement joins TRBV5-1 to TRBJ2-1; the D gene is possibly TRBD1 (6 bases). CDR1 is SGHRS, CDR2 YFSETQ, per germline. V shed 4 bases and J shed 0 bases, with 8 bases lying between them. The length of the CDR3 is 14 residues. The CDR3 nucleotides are TGCGCCAGCAGCGGACAGAGCTCCTACAATGAGCAGTTCTTC. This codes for CASSGQSSYNEQFF.

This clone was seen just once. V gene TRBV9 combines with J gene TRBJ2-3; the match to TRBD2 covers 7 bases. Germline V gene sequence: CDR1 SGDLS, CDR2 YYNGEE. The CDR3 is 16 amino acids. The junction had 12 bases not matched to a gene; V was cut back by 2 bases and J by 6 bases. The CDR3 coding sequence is TGTGCCAGCAGCGTTGCCACTAGCGCGGGCCAGGATACGCAGTATTTT. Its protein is CASSVATSAGQDTQYF.

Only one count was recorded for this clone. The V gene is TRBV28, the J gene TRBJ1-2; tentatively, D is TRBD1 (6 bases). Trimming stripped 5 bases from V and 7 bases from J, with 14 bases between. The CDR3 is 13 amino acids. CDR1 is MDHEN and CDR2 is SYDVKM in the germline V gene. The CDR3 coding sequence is TGTGCCAGCAGTCCCGAGGGGGGGCGTGGCTACACCTTC. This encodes CASSPEGGRGYTF.

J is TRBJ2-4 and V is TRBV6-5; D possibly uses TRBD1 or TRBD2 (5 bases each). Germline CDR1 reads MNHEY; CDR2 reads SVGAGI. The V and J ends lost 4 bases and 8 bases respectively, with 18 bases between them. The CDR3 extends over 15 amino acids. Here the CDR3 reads CASSSGPPQGDIQYF. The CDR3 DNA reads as TGTGCCAGCAGTTCAGGCCCCCCTCAGGGAGACATTCAGTACTTC.

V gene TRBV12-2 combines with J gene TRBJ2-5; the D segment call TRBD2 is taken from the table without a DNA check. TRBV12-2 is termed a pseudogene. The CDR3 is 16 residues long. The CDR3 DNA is TGTGCAAGTCGCTTTGGACCGGAGGGGACCCAAGAGACCCAGTACTTC. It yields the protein CASRFGPEGTQETQYF.

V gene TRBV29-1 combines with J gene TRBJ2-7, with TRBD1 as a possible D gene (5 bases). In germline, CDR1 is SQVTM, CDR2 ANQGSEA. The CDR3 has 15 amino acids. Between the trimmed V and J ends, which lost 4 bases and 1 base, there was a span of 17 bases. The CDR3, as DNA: TGCAGCGTTGGGGGCCGGGTTGCACTTTCCTACGAGCAGTACTTC. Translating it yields CSVGGRVALSYEQYF.

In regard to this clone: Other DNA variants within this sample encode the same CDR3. CDR3 sequence: CSVEGGTDTQYF. DNA of the CDR3: TGCAGCGTTGAAGGGGGAACGGATACGCAGTATTTT. The chain links TRBV29-1 to TRBJ2-3; no clear D gene. Trimming took off 1 base at V and 6 bases at J, with 8 bases between the two ends. The CDR3 is 12 residues long. In germline, CDR1 is SQVTM, CDR2 ANQGSEA.

The CDR3 DNA follows: TGTGCCAGCAGCTTGGGATCATACAGGAACGAAGCTTTCTTT. This codes for CASSLGSYRNEAFF. The V call is TRBV5-4, the J call TRBJ1-1; a weak D match, TRBD1 (5 bases). V was shortened by 0 bases and J by 8 bases, with 14 bases between the two germline ends. Germline V lookup: CDR1 SGHNT, CDR2 YYREEE (reference sequence). This CDR3 has 14 residues.

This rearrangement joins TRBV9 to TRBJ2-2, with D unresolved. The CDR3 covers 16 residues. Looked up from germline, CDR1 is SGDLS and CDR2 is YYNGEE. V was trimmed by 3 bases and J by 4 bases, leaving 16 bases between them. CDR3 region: CASSARSLLITGELFF. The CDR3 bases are TGTGCCAGCAGCGCACGAAGCCTATTGATCACCGGGGAGCTGTTTTTT.

CDR3 protein: CASKEGTGTLLEQYF. For the CDR3, the DNA is TGTGCCAGCAAGGAAGGGACAGGGACCCTGCTCGAGCAGTACTTC. J is TRBJ2-7 and V is TRBV2, with 9 bases that match TRBD1. This CDR3 is built from 15 residues. CDR1 SNHLY and CDR2 FYNNEI come from the germline V gene. The ends lost 7 bases at V and 6 bases at J; junction bases unmatched: 13.

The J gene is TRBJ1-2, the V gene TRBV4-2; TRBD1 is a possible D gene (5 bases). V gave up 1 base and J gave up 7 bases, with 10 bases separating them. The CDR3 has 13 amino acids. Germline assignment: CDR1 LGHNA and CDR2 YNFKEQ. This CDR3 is CASSQGSGGGYTF. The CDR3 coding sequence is TGTGCCAGCAGCCAAGGGTCTGGGGGTGGCTACACCTTC.

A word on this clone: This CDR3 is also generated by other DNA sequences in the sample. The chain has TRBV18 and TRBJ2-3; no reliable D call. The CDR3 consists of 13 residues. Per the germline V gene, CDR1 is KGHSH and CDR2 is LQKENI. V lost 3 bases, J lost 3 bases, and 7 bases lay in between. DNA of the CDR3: TGTGCCAGCTCACCCCTGAGGACAGATACGCAGTATTTT. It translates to CASSPLRTDTQYF.

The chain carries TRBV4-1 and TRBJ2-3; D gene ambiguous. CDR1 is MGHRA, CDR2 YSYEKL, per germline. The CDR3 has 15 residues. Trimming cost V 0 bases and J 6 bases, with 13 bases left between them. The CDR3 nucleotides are TGCGCCAGCAGCCAAGATAGTTTAGCTGAGGATACGCAGTATTTT. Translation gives CASSQDSLAEDTQYF.

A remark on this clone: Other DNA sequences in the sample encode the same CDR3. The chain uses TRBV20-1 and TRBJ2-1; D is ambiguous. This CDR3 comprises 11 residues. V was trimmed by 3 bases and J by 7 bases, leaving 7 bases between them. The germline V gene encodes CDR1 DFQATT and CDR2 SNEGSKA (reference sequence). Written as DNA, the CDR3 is TGCAGTGCTAGGTCAGTAAATGAGCAGTTCTTC. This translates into CSARSVNEQFF.

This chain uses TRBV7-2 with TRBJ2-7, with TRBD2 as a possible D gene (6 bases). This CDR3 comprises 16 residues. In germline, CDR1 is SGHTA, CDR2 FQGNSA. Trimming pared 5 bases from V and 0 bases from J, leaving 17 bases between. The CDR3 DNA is TGTGCCAGCAGCCCATTCGGGGGAGAGAGCTCCTACGAGCAGTACTTC. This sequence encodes CASSPFGGESSYEQYF.

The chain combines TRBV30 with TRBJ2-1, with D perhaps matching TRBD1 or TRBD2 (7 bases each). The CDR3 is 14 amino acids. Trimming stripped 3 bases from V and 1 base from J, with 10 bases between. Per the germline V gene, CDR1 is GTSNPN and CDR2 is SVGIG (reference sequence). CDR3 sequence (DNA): TGTGCCTGGAGCAGGGGGGGATCCTACAATGAGCAGTTCTTC. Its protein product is CAWSRGGSYNEQFF.